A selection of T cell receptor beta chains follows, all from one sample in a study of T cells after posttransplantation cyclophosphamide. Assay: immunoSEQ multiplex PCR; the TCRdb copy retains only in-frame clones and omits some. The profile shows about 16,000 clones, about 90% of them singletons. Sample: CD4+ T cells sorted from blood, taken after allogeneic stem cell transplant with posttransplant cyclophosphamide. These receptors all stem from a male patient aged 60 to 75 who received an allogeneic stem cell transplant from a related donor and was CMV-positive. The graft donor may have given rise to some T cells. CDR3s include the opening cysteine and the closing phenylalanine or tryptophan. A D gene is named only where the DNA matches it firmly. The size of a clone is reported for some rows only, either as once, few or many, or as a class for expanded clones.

TGCGCCAGCAGCTTTAGCGGGGGGAGCTCCTACAATGAGCAGTTCTTC | CASSFSGGSSYNEQFF | NA | TRBJ2-1 | TRBD2 | TRBV4-1
TGTGCCAGCAGAGAGGTCTATAATTCACCCCTCCACTTT | CASREVYNSPLHF | NA | TRBJ1-6 | NA | TRBV6-1
TGTGCCAGCAGCTTAGTTAACAGGGGGCTCCATCAGCCCCAGCATTTT | CASSLVNRGLHQPQHF | NA | TRBJ1-5 | TRBD1 | TRBV7-2
TGTGCCAGCAGACTAACAGGGCAGGTGTCCGAGCAGTACTTC | CASRLTGQVSEQYF | NA | TRBJ2-7 | NA | TRBV6-1
TGTGCCAGCAGTGACTTCTCCTATAATTCACCCCTCCACTTT | CASSDFSYNSPLHF | NA | TRBJ1-6 | NA | TRBV27
TGTGCCAGCAGCCCGGGACAGGGCACTGAAGCTTTCTTT | CASSPGQGTEAFF | NA | TRBJ1-1 | TRBD1 | TRBV7-2
TGTGCCAGTAGTATCGACAGGGGTGCAGATACGCAGTATTTT | CASSIDRGADTQYF | NA | TRBJ2-3 | TRBD1 | TRBV19
TGTGCCAGTAGTATGGGACAAATGACTCAGCCCCAGCATTTT | CASSMGQMTQPQHF | NA | TRBJ1-5 | NA | TRBV19
TGTGCCAGCAGTTTTAGAGGGGGGGCATTTGAAAAACTGTTTTTT | CASSFRGGAFEKLFF | NA | TRBJ1-4 | NA | TRBV28
TGTGCCAGCAGTGAACAGGGGACCGTGAACACTGAAGCTTTCTTT | CASSEQGTVNTEAFF | NA | TRBJ1-1 | NA | TRBV2
TGCGCCAGCAGCTTGCTTCCAGGGGATGGCTACACCTTC | CASSLLPGDGYTF | once | TRBJ1-2 | NA | TRBV5-1
TGTGCCAGCAGTTTATTAGGGGGCGATGAAAAACTGTTTTTT | CASSLLGGDEKLFF | NA | TRBJ1-4 | TRBD1 | TRBV27
TGTGCCATCAGTGGGGGAAAGGGGCTACCCGTCGTGGGCACAGATACGCAGTATTTT | CAISGGKGLPVVGTDTQYF | NA | TRBJ2-3 | NA | TRBV10-3
TGTGCCAGTACACGGGACAGGGGGCCGACTAATGAAAAACTGTTTTTT | CASTRDRGPTNEKLFF | once | TRBJ1-4 | TRBD1 | TRBV19
TGTGCCAGCAGCTTCTCCGGGACAGGGGCGCGAGAGACCCAGTACTTC | CASSFSGTGARETQYF | NA | TRBJ2-5 | TRBD1 | TRBV4-2
TGTGCCAGCAGCCCCGGGACAGGGAGGGAGGAGACCCAGTACTTC | CASSPGTGREETQYF | NA | TRBJ2-5 | TRBD1 | TRBV4-2
TGTGCCAGCAGTCTGGGGGGTAGCAATCAGCCCCAGCATTTT | CASSLGGSNQPQHF | NA | TRBJ1-5 | NA | TRBV6-6